The 11 T cell receptor beta chains below were found in one sample sequenced in a study of identical twins. TCRdb re-derived calls from the 5' RACE reads in MiXCR, one entry per CDR3 protein. Among some 500,000 distinct CDR3 sequences listed, over 12% were seen once. The sample was also linked to a second study, of yellow fever vaccine responses in identical twins.

Sample: CD4+ T cells sorted from blood. The receptor source for this set is a woman younger than 30 in good health.

The gene calls are TRBV20-1 and TRBJ2-1, with TRBD2 matching over 7 bases. Per the germline V gene, CDR1 is DFQATT and CDR2 is SNEGSKA (reference sequence). V lost 3 bases to trimming and J lost 4 bases; unmatched junction nucleotides: 6. This CDR3 contains 14 residues. CDR3 loop: CSASSGGGYNEQFF. For the CDR3, the DNA is TGCAGTGCTAGTTCGGGGGGAGGGTACAATGAGCAGTTCTTC.

This clonotype was counted many times. The chain joins TRBV14 to TRBJ2-1, with D tentatively TRBD1 or TRBD2 (5 bases each). The length of the CDR3 is 15 residues. Trimming removed 3 bases at V and 2 bases at J, with 11 bases between. Germline CDR1 reads SGHDN; CDR2 reads FVKESK. CDR3 sequence (DNA): TGTGCCAGCAGCCATCTGAGGGGTCCCTACAATGAGCAGTTCTTC. This gives the protein CASSHLRGPYNEQFF.

There are a few counts of this clonotype. The rearrangement links TRBV20-1 to TRBJ1-1; D might be TRBD1 (6 bases). The CDR3 is 11 amino acids. Germline V gene data show CDR1 as DFQATT and CDR2 as SNEGSKA (reference sequence). Trimming left V 5 bases short and J 6 bases short, with 10 bases between. CDR3 sequence reads: CSASRTAEAFF. The CDR3 bases are TGCAGTGCTTCCCGGACAGCTGAAGCTTTCTTT.

This clonotype has a handful of counts. The chain has TRBV9 and TRBJ1-2; maybe TRBD1 (5 bases). The CDR3 consists of 14 residues. The germline V gene has CDR1 SGDLS and CDR2 YYNGEE. The V end was cut by 0 bases, the J end by 4 bases, with 10 bases between. CDR3 nucleotide sequence: TGTGCCAGCAGCGTAGGCAGGGTGGCCTATGGCTACACCTTC. Its translation is CASSVGRVAYGYTF.

DNA of the CDR3: TGTGCCAGCAGTGAGATAGCGGGACTGGGTGAGCAGTTCTTC. Residues: CASSEIAGLGEQFF. The V call is TRBV6-4, the J call TRBJ2-1; 8 positions match TRBD2. Germline loops: CDR1 MRHNA, CDR2 SNTAGT. The ends lost 3 bases at V and 9 bases at J; junction bases unmatched: 7. The CDR3 covers 14 residues.

This clonotype was seen more than once but under ten times. The CDR3 sequence: CASSYPSLGVWEQFF. In DNA form, the CDR3 reads TGTGCCAGCAGTTACCCTAGCTTGGGGGTTTGGGAGCAGTTCTTC. The chain has TRBV7-9 and TRBJ2-1; D assignment may be TRBD1 or TRBD2 (5 bases each). From germline, CDR1 is SEHNR and CDR2 FQNEAQ (reference sequence). V was cut by 6 bases and J by 10 bases, with 22 bases left in between. The CDR3 runs to 15 residues.

This clonotype has only a few counts. The chain recombines TRBV6-2 or TRBV6-3 with TRBJ2-2; D not resolved. Germline CDR1 and CDR2: MNHEY and SVGEGT. V was shortened by 8 bases and J by 6 bases, with 19 bases between the two germline ends. The CDR3 consists of 15 residues. CDR3 in amino acids: CASYRPIGGPGELFF. CDR3 sequence (DNA): TGTGCCAGCTACCGCCCCATCGGCGGTCCCGGGGAGCTGTTTTTT.

CDR3 sequence: CASSIAGGPSEQYF. The CDR3 nucleotides read TGTGCCAGCAGTATAGCGGGAGGGCCTTCCGAGCAGTACTTC. The rearrangement joins TRBV5-6 to TRBJ2-7; 11 bases match TRBD2. Looked up from germline, CDR1 is SGHDT and CDR2 is YYEEEE. This CDR3 region has 14 residues. J lost 6 bases, V lost 5 bases, and 7 bases had no gene match. Complete variable domain (other parts from reference TRBV5-6 and TRBJ2-7): DAGVTQSPTHLIKTRGQQVTLRCSPKSGHDTVSWYQQALGQGPQFIFQYYEEEERQRGNFPDRFSGHQFPNYSSELNVNALLLGDSALYLCASSIAGGPSEQYFGPGTRLTVT.

This clonotype showed up just a few times. The chain recombines TRBV5-1 with TRBJ2-1; 10 bases map to TRBD2. The CDR3 has 20 amino acids. V lost 1 base and J lost 5; bases outside the gene matches: 18. Germline values: CDR1 SGHRS, CDR2 YFSETQ. The CDR3 loop is CASSLQTGLAAVGTHNEQFF. The CDR3 nucleotides are TGCGCCAGCAGCTTGCAAACCGGACTAGCGGCGGTTGGGACTCACAATGAGCAGTTCTTC.

This chain connects TRBV5-1 to TRBJ2-5; TRBD2 matches 9 bases. Losses at the gene ends were 2 bases for V and 1 base for J; bases not matched to a gene: 3. Germline values: CDR1 SGHRS, CDR2 YFSETQ. The CDR3 totals 15 residues. CDR3 DNA: TGCGCCAGCAGCTTAGCGACTAGCGGCCAAGAGACCCAGTACTTC. Encoded protein: CASSLATSGQETQYF. Full variable domain (outside the CDR3, taken from reference TRBV5-1 and TRBJ2-5): KAGVTQTPRYLIKTRGQQVTLSCSPISGHRSVSWYQQTPGQGLQFLFEYFSETQRNKGNFPGRFSGRQFSNSRSEMNVSTLELGDSALYLCASSLATSGQETQYFGPGTRLLVL.

The genes are TRBV7-2 and TRBJ2-7; D remains ambiguous. V was trimmed by 4 bases and J by 7 bases, leaving 14 bases between them. CDR1 and CDR2 from the germline V gene are SGHTA and FQGNSA. The CDR3 loop spans 13 amino acids. In DNA form, the CDR3 reads TGTGCCAGCAGCTCAGTATCTTGGGGTGAGCAGTACTTC. This codes for CASSSVSWGEQYF.